This TCR beta chain comes out of a study of cytomegalovirus exposure and HLA in healthy donors. General study findings and limits: Later on, a genetic analysis was performed. It linked a missense variant in DCLRE1C with V- and J-gene trimming of TCR beta.

Primers included in the PCR were 60 Vbeta and 13 Jbeta primers. This table comes from immunoSEQ multiplex PCR, and its TCRdb copy is limited to in-frame clones, with some not included. The sample shows 75,000 to 90,000 clones, 70% to 80% of them seen only once. As concerns this clone: Antigen specificity is unknown.

Germline loops: CDR1 MGHDK, CDR2 SYGVNS. The CDR3 is 14 amino acids. V gave up 8 bases and J gave up 7 bases; unmatched junction bases: 12. The gene calls are TRBV25-1 and TRBJ2-5, with 8 positions matching TRBD2. The clonotype comes from a human donor in good health. The source material was PBMCs. CDR3 region: CASPGGGGMRTQYF. The CDR3 DNA sequence: TGTGCCAGCCCCGGCGGCGGGGGGATGAGGACCCAGTACTTC.